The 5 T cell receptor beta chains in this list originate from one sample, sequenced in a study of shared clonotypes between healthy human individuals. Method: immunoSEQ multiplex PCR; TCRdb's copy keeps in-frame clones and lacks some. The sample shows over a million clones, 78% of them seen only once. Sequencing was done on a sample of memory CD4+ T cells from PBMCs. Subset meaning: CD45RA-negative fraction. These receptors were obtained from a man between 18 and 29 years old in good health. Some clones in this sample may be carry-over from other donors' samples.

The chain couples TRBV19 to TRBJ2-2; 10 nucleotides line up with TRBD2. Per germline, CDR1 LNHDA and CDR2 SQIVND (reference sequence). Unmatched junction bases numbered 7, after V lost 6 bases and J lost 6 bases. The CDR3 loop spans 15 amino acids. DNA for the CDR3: TGTGCCAGTAGAGGGCTAGCGGGAGTCTCCGGGGAGCTGTTTTTT. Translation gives CASRGLAGVSGELFF.

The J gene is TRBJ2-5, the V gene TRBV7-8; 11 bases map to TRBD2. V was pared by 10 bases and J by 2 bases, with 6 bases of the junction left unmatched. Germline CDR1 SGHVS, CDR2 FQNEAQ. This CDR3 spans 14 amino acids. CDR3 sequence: CAIRGLAGQETQYF. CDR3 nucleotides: TGTGCCATCCGAGGACTAGCGGGTCAAGAGACCCAGTACTTC.

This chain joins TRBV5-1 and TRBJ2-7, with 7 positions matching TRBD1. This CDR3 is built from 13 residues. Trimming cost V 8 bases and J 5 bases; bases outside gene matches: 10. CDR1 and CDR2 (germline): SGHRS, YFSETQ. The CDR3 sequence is CASTLTGSHEQYF. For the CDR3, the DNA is TGCGCCAGTACCTTGACAGGGAGCCACGAGCAGTACTTC.

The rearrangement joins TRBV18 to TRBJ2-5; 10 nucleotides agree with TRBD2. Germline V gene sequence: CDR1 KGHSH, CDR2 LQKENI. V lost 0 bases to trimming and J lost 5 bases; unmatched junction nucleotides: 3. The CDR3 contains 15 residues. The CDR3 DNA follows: TGTGCCAGCTCACCACCGGCTAGCGGGAGTGAGACCCAGTACTTC. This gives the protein CASSPPASGSETQYF.

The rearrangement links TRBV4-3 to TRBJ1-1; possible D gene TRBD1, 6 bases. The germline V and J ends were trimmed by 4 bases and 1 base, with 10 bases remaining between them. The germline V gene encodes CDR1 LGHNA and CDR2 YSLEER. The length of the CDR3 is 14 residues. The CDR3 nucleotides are TGCGCCAGCAGCCGGGCGGGACAGAACACTGAAGCTTTCTTT. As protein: CASSRAGQNTEAFF.